A selection of T cell receptor beta chains follows, all from one sample in a study of blood T cell repertoires in COVID-19. Generated by immunoSEQ multiplex PCR, the TCRdb table keeps only in-frame clones and is missing some. The repertoire includes around 250,000 clones, approximately 85% of them detected once, and under 2.5% sits in the top ten. Sequences were obtained from PBMCs or T cells enriched from blood (not recorded which). These receptors all come from a woman in her 50s who had recovered from COVID-19. The CDR3 runs from the conserved cysteine through the conserved F or W. The order of the fields is J gene, V gene, clone size, D gene, CDR3 DNA, CDR3 protein. The D gene is left open where the match is weak. The size entry is marked missing in some rows and otherwise reads once, few, many or a size class.

j_gene: TRBJ2-7; v_gene: TRBV19; abundance: NA; d_gene: NA; CDR3nt: TGTGCCAGTAGTGAACAGGGTTGGGCCTACGAGCAGTACTTC; CDR3aa: CASSEQGWAYEQYF
j_gene: TRBJ2-7; v_gene: TRBV9; abundance: NA; d_gene: TRBD2; CDR3nt: TGTGCCAGCAGCGTAGGGGGGACTAGCGGCGAGCAGTACTTC; CDR3aa: CASSVGGTSGEQYF
j_gene: TRBJ2-3; v_gene: TRBV7-6; abundance: NA; d_gene: NA; CDR3nt: TGTGCCAGCAGCCCGAGGATGAAAGCAACGGGAGTGTTAGATACGCAGTATTTT; CDR3aa: CASSPRMKATGVLDTQYF
j_gene: TRBJ2-2; v_gene: TRBV27; abundance: NA; d_gene: TRBD1; CDR3nt: TGTGCCAGCAGTGCCAGGGGGCCATCTGGGGGCACCGGGGAGCTGTTTTTT; CDR3aa: CASSARGPSGGTGELFF
j_gene: TRBJ1-4; v_gene: TRBV27; abundance: NA; d_gene: TRBD1; CDR3nt: TGTGCCAGCAGTAGAACGGACAGGGGAGAAAAACTGTTTTTT; CDR3aa: CASSRTDRGEKLFF
j_gene: TRBJ2-2; v_gene: TRBV4-2; abundance: NA; d_gene: NA; CDR3nt: TGTGCCAGCAGCGCCCGGGAGAGCACCGGGGAGCTGTTTTTT; CDR3aa: CASSARESTGELFF
j_gene: TRBJ1-3; v_gene: TRBV7-9; abundance: NA; d_gene: NA; CDR3nt: TGTGCCAGCAGCTTCATTCTGCCAGACACCATATATTTT; CDR3aa: CASSFILPDTIYF
j_gene: TRBJ1-2; v_gene: TRBV30; abundance: NA; d_gene: NA; CDR3nt: TGTGCCTGGAGTATCGGGGGGACCCTCTATGGCTACACCTTC; CDR3aa: CAWSIGGTLYGYTF
j_gene: TRBJ1-2; v_gene: TRBV4-1; abundance: NA; d_gene: NA; CDR3nt: TGCGCCAGCAGCTCCCTGGCAGATGTCTATGGCTACACCTTC; CDR3aa: CASSSLADVYGYTF
j_gene: TRBJ1-3; v_gene: TRBV10-3; abundance: NA; d_gene: NA; CDR3nt: TGTGCCATCCGGAGGGAGGACACCATATATTTT; CDR3aa: CAIRREDTIYF
j_gene: TRBJ2-6; v_gene: TRBV5-5; abundance: NA; d_gene: NA; CDR3nt: TGTGCCAGCAGCTGGAGGGCATGGGCCAACGTCCTGACTTTC; CDR3aa: CASSWRAWANVLTF
j_gene: TRBJ1-6; v_gene: TRBV10-3; abundance: NA; d_gene: TRBD1; CDR3nt: TGTGCCATCAGTGAGTCAGGGACAGGGGATTCACCCCTCCACTTT; CDR3aa: CAISESGTGDSPLHF
j_gene: TRBJ1-3; v_gene: TRBV27; abundance: NA; d_gene: TRBD1; CDR3nt: TGTGCCAGCAGTCCCGTACGAGGGACAGGTGGAAACACCATATATTTT; CDR3aa: CASSPVRGTGGNTIYF
j_gene: TRBJ1-3; v_gene: TRBV28; abundance: NA; d_gene: NA; CDR3nt: TGTGCCAGCAGTTTATCATCCGAGCGCGGAAACACCATATATTTT; CDR3aa: CASSLSSERGNTIYF
j_gene: TRBJ2-3; v_gene: TRBV29-1; abundance: once; d_gene: TRBD2; CDR3nt: TGCAGCGTTGAAGGACTAGCGGGAGGGGTTGGTACGCAGTATTTT; CDR3aa: CSVEGLAGGVGTQYF
j_gene: TRBJ1-2; v_gene: TRBV7-2; abundance: NA; d_gene: TRBD1; CDR3nt: TGTGCCAGCAGCCAACATCCGGGACAGTGGATAACTAACTATGGCTACACCTTC; CDR3aa: CASSQHPGQWITNYGYTF
j_gene: TRBJ2-2; v_gene: TRBV5-6; abundance: NA; d_gene: TRBD1; CDR3nt: TGTGCCAGCATCTTCGGACAGGGCACGAACACCGGGGAGCTGTTTTTT; CDR3aa: CASIFGQGTNTGELFF
j_gene: TRBJ1-6; v_gene: TRBV29-1; abundance: NA; d_gene: NA; CDR3nt: TGCAGCGTTGCCGCGAATAGTGGAGGGAATTCACCCCTCCACTTT; CDR3aa: CSVAANSGGNSPLHF
j_gene: TRBJ1-5; v_gene: TRBV3-1/TRBV3-2; abundance: NA; d_gene: TRBD1; CDR3nt: TGTGCCAGCAGCCAAGGACAGGGTAATAGCAATCAGCCCCAGCATTTT; CDR3aa: CASSQGQGNSNQPQHF
j_gene: TRBJ2-7; v_gene: TRBV27; abundance: NA; d_gene: TRBD2; CDR3nt: TGTGCCAGCAGCCCACTAGCGGCCGCCTACGAGCAGTACTTC; CDR3aa: CASSPLAAAYEQYF
j_gene: TRBJ2-2; v_gene: TRBV9; abundance: NA; d_gene: TRBD1; CDR3nt: TGTGCCAGCAGCCCACGAGGACAGGGGATCACCGGGGAGCTGTTTTTT; CDR3aa: CASSPRGQGITGELFF
j_gene: TRBJ1-5; v_gene: TRBV7-6; abundance: NA; d_gene: TRBD1; CDR3nt: TGTGCCAGCAGCCCTTTGGGACAGAACAGCAATCAGCCCCAGCATTTT; CDR3aa: CASSPLGQNSNQPQHF
j_gene: TRBJ2-7; v_gene: TRBV28; abundance: NA; d_gene: TRBD2; CDR3nt: TGTGCCAGCAGACTAAAACTAGCGGGACTGAACGAGCAGTACTTC; CDR3aa: CASRLKLAGLNEQYF
j_gene: TRBJ2-2; v_gene: TRBV7-6; abundance: NA; d_gene: TRBD1; CDR3nt: TGTGCCAGCAGCCGCCTTCCCGGGACAGGGAAGGGCACCGGGGAGCTGTTTTTT; CDR3aa: CASSRLPGTGKGTGELFF